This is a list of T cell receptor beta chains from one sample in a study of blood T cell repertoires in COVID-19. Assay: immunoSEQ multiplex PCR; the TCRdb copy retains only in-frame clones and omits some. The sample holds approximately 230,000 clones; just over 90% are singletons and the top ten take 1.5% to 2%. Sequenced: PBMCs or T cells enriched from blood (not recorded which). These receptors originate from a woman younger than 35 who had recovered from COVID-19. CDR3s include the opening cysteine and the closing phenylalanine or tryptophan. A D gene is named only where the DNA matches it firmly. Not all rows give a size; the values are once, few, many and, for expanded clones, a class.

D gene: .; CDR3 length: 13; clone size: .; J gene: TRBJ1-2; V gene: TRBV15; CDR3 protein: CATSRDDIYGYTF; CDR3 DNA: TGTGCCACCAGCAGAGATGACATCTATGGCTACACCTTC
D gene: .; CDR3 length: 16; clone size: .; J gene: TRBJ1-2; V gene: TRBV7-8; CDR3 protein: CASSLSARGEGYGYTF; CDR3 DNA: TGTGCCAGCAGCTTATCGGCCAGGGGCGAGGGCTATGGCTACACCTTC
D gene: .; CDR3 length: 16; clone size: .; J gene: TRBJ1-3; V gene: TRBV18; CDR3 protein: CASSPRTADSGNTIYF; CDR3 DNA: TGTGCCAGCTCACCGCGGACAGCCGACTCTGGAAACACCATATATTTT
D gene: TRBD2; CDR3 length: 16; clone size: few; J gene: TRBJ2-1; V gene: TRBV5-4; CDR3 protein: CASSSYRAGGTDEQFF; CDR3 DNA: TGTGCCAGCAGCTCTTACAGGGCGGGGGGCACCGATGAGCAGTTCTTC
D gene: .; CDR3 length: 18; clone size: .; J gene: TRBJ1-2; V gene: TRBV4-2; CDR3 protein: CASSQDPSPEAINYGYTF; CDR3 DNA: TGTGCCAGCAGCCAAGATCCTTCCCCCGAGGCGATTAACTATGGCTACACCTTC
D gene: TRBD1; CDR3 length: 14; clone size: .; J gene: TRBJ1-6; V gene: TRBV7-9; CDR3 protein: CASNPTGVNSPLHF; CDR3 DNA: TGTGCCAGCAATCCCACAGGGGTGAATTCACCCCTCCACTTT
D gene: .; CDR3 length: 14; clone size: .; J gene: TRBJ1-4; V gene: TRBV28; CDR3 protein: CASSLSQGGEKLFF; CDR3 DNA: TGTGCCAGCAGTTTAAGTCAAGGGGGTGAAAAACTGTTTTTT
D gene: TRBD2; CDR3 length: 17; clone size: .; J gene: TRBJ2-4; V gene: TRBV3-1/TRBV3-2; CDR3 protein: CASSIRTSGREGDIQYF; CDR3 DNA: TGTGCCAGCAGCATTCGGACTAGCGGGAGGGAGGGTGACATTCAGTACTTC
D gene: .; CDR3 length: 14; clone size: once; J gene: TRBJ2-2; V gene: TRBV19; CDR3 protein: CASSASSYTGELFF; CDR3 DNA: TGTGCCAGTAGTGCTAGCTCATACACCGGGGAGCTGTTTTTT
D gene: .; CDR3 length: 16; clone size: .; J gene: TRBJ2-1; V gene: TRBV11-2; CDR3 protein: CASSLWGSATYNEQFF; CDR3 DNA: TGTGCCAGCAGCTTATGGGGTAGCGCGACCTACAATGAGCAGTTCTTC
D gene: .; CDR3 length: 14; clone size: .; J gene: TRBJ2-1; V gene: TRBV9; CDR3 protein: CASTQGSSYNEQFF; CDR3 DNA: TGTGCCAGCACTCAGGGGAGCTCCTACAATGAGCAGTTCTTC
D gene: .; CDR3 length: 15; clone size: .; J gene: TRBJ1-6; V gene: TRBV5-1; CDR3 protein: CASSLGGLYNSPLHF; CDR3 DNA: TGCGCCAGCAGCTTGGGAGGTCTCTATAATTCACCCCTCCACTTT
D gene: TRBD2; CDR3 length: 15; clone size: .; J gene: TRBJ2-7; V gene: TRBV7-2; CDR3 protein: CASSLYSGGNYEQYF; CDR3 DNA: TGTGCCAGCAGCCTGTATAGCGGGGGGAACTACGAGCAGTACTTC
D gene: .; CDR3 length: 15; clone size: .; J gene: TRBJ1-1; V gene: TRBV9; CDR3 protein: CASSVVAGRNTEAFF; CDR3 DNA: TGTGCCAGCAGCGTAGTGGCAGGTCGGAACACTGAAGCTTTCTTT
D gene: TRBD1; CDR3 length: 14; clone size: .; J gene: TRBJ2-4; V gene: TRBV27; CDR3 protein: CASSRQGSEAIQYF; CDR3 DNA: TGTGCCAGCAGTCGACAGGGATCGGAAGCCATTCAGTACTTC
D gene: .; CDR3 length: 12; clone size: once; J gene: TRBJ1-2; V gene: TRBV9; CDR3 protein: CASSPPTYGYTF; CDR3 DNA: TGTGCCAGCAGCCCTCCTACCTATGGCTACACCTTC
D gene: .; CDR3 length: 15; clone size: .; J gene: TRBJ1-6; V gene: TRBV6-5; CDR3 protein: CASSYTTGSESPLHF; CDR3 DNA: TGTGCCAGCAGTTATACCACAGGGTCGGAATCACCCCTCCACTTT
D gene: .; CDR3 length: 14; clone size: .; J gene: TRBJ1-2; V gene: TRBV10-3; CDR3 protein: CATADGGLNYGYTF; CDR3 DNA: TGTGCCACCGCTGACGGGGGGCTCAACTATGGCTACACCTTC
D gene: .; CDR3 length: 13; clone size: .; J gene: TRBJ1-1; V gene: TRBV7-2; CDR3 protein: CASSFQGGTEAFF; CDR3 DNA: TGTGCCAGCAGCTTTCAGGGTGGCACTGAAGCTTTCTTT
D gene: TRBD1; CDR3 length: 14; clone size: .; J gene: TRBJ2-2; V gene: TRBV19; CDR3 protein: CASRGTGPTGELFF; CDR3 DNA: TGTGCCAGTCGAGGGACAGGGCCCACCGGGGAGCTGTTTTTT
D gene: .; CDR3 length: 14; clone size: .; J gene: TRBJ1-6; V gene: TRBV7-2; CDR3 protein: CASSLISFSSPLHF; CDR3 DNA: TGTGCCAGCAGCTTAATCTCCTTCAGTTCACCCCTCCACTTT
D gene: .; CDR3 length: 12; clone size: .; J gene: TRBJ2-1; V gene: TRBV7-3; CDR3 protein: CASRAENNEQFF; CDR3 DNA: TGTGCCAGCAGGGCGGAGAACAATGAGCAGTTCTTC
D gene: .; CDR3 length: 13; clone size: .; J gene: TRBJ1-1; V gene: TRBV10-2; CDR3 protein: CASSAGEGAEAFF; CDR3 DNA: TGCGCCAGCAGTGCAGGGGAGGGGGCTGAAGCTTTCTTT
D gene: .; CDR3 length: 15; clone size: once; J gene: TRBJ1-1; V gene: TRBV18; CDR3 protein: CASSPTGGHGTEAFF; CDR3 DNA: TGTGCCAGCTCACCAACGGGGGGGCATGGTACTGAAGCTTTCTTT
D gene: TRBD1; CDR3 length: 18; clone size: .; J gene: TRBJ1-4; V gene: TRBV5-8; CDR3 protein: CASSPRTGGLTANEKLFF; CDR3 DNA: TGTGCCAGCAGCCCCCGGACAGGGGGCCTAACCGCGAATGAAAAACTGTTTTTT
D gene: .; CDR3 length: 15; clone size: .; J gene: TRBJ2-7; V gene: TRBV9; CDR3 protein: CASSEHGTYSYEQYF; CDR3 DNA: TGTGCCAGCAGCGAACACGGGACATATTCCTACGAGCAGTACTTC
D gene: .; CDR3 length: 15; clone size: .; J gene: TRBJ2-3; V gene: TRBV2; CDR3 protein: CASKPFKVSTDTQYF; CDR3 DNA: TGTGCCAGCAAGCCGTTCAAAGTAAGCACAGATACGCAGTATTTT
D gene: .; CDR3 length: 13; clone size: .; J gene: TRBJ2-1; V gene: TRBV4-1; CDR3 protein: CASSHQSDNEQFF; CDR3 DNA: TGCGCCAGCAGCCACCAGTCCGACAATGAGCAGTTCTTC
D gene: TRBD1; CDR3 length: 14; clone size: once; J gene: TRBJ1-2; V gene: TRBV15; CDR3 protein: CATSRKGGYYGYTF; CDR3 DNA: TGTGCCACCAGCAGAAAAGGGGGCTACTATGGCTACACCTTC
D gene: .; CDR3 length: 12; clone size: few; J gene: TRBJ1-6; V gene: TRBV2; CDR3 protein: CASADLISPLHF; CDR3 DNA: TGTGCCAGCGCGGATTTGATTTCACCCCTCCACTTT
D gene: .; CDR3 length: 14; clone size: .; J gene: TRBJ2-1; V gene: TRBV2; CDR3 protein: CASSRTPSYNEQFF; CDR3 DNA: TGTGCCAGCAGCCGGACTCCCAGCTACAATGAGCAGTTCTTC
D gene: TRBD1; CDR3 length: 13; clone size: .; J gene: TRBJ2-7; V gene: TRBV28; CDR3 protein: CASSSGTVYEQYF; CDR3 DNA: TGTGCCAGCAGTTCCGGGACAGTGTACGAGCAGTACTTC
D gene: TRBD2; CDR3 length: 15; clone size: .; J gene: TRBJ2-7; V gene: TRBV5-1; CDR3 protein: CASSFRLAGGPEQYF; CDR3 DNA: TGCGCCAGCAGCTTCCGACTAGCGGGAGGGCCGGAGCAGTACTTC
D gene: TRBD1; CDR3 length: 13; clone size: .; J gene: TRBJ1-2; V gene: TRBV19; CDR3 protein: CASKPGGANGYTF; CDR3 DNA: TGTGCCAGTAAACCAGGGGGCGCGAATGGCTACACCTTC
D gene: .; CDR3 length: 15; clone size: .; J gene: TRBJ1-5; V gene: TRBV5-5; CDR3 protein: CASTPGTTSNQPQHF; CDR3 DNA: TGTGCCAGCACACCCGGGACAACGAGCAATCAGCCCCAGCATTTT
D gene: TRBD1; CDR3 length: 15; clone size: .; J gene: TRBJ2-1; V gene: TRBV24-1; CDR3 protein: CATSDYRGSYNEQFF; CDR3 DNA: TGTGCCACCAGTGACTACAGGGGTTCCTACAATGAGCAGTTCTTC
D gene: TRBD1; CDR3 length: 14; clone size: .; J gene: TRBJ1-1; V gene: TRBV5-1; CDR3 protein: CATKQGEANTEAFF; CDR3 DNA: TGCGCCACCAAACAGGGGGAGGCGAACACTGAAGCTTTCTTT
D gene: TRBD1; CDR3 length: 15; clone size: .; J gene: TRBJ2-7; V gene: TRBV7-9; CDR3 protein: CASSPPGGQGTEQYF; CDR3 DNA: TGTGCCAGCAGCCCACCTGGGGGACAGGGAACCGAGCAGTACTTC
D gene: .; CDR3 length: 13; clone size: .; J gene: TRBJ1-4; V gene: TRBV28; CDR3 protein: CASSLAGGQKLFF; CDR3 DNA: TGTGCCAGCAGTTTAGCGGGGGGCCAAAAACTGTTTTTT
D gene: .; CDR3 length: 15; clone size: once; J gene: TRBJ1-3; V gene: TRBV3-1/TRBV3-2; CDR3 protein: CASSQYSQGGNTIYF; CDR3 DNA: TGTGCCAGCAGCCAATACAGCCAGGGAGGAAACACCATATATTTT
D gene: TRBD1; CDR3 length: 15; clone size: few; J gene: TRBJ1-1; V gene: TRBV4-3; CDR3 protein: CASSQDSGGETEAFF; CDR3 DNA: TGCGCCAGCAGCCAAGATTCAGGGGGCGAGACTGAAGCTTTCTTT
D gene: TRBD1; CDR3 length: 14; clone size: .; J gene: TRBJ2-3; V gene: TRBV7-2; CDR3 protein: CASSFTGGTDTQYF; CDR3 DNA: TGTGCCAGCAGCTTTACAGGGGGCACAGATACGCAGTATTTT
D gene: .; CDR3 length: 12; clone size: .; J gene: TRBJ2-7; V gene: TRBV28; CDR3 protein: CASHRTSYEQYF; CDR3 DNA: TGTGCCAGCCACAGGACCTCCTACGAGCAGTACTTC
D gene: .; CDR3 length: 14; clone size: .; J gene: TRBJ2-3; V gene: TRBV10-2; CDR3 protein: CASSVRHWGGTQYF; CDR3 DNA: TGCGCCAGCAGTGTGAGGCATTGGGGAGGTACGCAGTATTTT
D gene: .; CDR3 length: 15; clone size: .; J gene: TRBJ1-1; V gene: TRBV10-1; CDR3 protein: CASSERRGGFTEAFF; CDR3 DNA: TGCGCCAGCAGTGAAAGGAGGGGGGGGTTCACTGAAGCTTTCTTT
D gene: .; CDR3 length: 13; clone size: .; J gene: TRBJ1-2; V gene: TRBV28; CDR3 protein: CASRLTTGYGYTF; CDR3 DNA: TGTGCCAGCCGTTTGACCACAGGGTATGGCTACACCTTC
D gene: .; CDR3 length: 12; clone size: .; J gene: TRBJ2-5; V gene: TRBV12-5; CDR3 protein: CASGFSQETQYF; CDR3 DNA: TGTGCTAGTGGCTTTAGCCAAGAGACCCAGTACTTC
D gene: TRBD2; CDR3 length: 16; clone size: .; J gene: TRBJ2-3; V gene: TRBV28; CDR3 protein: CASSPGTRISTDTQYF; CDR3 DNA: TGTGCCAGCAGTCCCGGGACTAGGATAAGCACAGATACGCAGTATTTT
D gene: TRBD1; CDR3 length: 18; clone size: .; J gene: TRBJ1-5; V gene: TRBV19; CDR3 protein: CASSGSGQGYPSWQPQHF; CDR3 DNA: TGTGCCAGTAGTGGCTCAGGACAGGGGTACCCTAGCTGGCAGCCCCAGCATTTT